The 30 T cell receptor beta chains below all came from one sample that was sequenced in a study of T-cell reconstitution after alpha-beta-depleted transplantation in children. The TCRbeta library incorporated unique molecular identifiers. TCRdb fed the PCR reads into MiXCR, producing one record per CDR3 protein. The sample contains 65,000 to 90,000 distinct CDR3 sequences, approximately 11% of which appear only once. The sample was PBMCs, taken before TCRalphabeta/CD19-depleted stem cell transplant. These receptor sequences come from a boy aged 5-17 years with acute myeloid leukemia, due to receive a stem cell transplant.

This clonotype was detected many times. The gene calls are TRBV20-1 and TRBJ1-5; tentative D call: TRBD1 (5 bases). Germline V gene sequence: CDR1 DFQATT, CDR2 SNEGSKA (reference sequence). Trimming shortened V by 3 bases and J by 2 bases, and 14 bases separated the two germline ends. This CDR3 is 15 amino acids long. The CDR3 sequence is CSASFSRAGNQPQHF. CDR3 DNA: TGCAGTGCTAGCTTTTCCAGGGCGGGCAATCAGCCCCAGCATTTT.

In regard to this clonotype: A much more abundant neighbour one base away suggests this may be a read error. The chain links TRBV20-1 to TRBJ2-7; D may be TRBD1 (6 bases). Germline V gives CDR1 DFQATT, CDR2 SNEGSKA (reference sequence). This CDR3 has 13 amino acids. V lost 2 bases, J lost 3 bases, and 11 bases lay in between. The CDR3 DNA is TGCAGTGCTAGAAATGGACAGTTCTACGAGCAGTACTTC. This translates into CSARNGQFYEQYF.

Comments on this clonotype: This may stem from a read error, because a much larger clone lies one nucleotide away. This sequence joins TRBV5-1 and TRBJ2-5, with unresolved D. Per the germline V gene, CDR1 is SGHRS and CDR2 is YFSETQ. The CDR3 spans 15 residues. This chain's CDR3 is CARSLIVGVQETQYF. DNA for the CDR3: TGCGCCAGGAGCTTAATAGTCGGAGTCCAAGAGACCCAGTACTTC.

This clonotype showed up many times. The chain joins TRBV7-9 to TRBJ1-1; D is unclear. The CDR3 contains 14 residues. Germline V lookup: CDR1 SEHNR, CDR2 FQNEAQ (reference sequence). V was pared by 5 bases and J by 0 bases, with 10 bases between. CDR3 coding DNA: TGTGCCAGCAGCGACTGGCTCATGAACACTGAAGCTTTCTTT. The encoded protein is CASSDWLMNTEAFF. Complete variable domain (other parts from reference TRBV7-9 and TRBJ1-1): DTGVSQNPRHKITKRGQNVTFRCDPISEHNRLYWYRQTLGQGPEFLTYFQNEAQLEKSRLLSDRFSAERPKGSFSTLEIQRTEQGDSAMYLCASSDWLMNTEAFFGQGTRLTVV.

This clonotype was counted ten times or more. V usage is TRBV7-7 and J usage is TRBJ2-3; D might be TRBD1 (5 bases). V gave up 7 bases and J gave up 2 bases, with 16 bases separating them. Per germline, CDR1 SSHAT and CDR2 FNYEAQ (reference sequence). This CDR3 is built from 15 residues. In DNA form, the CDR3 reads TGTGCCAGCACCCGGTCGGACAAGTCCACAGATACGCAGTATTTT. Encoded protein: CASTRSDKSTDTQYF.

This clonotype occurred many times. The CDR3 loop reads CASSRLAARSYNEQFF. DNA of the CDR3: TGCGCCAGCTCTCGACTAGCGGCACGCTCCTACAATGAGCAGTTCTTC. This chain links TRBV4-3 with TRBJ2-1; 9 bases are shared with TRBD2. CDR3 length equals 16 residues. V shed 8 bases, J shed 0 bases, and the junction held 8 bases outside the gene matches. Per germline, CDR1 LGHNA and CDR2 YSLEER.

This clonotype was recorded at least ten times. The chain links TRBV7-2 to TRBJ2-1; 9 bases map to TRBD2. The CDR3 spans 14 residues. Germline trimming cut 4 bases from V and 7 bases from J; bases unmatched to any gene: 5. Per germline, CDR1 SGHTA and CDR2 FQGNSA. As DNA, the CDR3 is TGTGCCAGCAGCTGGCGACTAGCGGTAAATGAGCAGTTCTTC. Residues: CASSWRLAVNEQFF. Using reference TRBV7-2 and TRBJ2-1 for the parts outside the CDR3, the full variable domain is GAGVSQSPSNKVTEKGKDVELRCDPISGHTALYWYRQSLGQGLEFLIYFQGNSAPDKSGLPSDRFSAERTGGSVSTLTIQRTQQEDSAVYLCASSWRLAVNEQFFGPGTRLTVL.

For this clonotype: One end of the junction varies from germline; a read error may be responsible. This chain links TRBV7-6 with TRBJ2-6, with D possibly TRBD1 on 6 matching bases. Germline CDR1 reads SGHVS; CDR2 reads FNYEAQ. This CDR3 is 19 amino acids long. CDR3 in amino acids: CASSYNPGTPSSAANVLTF. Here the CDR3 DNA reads TGTGCCAGCAGTTACAATCCCGGGACACCTAGCTCTGCGGCCAACGTCCTGACTTTC.

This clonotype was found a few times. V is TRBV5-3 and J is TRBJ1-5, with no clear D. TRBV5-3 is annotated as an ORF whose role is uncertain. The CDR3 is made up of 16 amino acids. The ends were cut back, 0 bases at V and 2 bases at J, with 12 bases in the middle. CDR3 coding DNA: TGTGCCAGAAGCTTGGCCGGGAGATTGGGCAATCAGCCCCAGCATTTT. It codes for CARSLAGRLGNQPQHF.

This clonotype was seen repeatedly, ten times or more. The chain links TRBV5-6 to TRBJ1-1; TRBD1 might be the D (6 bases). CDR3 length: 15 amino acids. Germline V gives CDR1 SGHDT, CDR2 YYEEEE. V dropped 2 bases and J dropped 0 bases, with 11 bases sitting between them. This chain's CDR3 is CASSFPQGMNTEAFF. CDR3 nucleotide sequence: TGTGCCAGCAGCTTCCCACAGGGAATGAACACTGAAGCTTTCTTT.

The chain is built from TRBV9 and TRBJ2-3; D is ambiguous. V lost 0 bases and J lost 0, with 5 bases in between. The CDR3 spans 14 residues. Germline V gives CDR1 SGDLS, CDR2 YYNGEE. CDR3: CASSVVPSTDTQYF. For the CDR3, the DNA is TGTGCCAGCAGCGTAGTCCCTAGCACAGATACGCAGTATTTT.

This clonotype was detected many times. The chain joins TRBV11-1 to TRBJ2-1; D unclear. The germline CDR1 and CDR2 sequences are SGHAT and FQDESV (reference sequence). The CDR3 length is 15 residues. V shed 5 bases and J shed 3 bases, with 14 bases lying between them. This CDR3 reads CASSQDPRSYNEQFF. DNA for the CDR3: TGTGCCAGCAGCCAGGACCCCCGAAGCTACAATGAGCAGTTCTTC.

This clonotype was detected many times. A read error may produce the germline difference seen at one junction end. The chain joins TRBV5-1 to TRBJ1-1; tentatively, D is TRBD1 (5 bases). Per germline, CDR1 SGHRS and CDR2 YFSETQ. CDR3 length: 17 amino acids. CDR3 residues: CSSSPKGRGWSRTEAFF. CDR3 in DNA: TGCTCCAGCAGCCCTAAAGGTAGGGGTTGGAGCAGAACTGAAGCTTTCTTT.

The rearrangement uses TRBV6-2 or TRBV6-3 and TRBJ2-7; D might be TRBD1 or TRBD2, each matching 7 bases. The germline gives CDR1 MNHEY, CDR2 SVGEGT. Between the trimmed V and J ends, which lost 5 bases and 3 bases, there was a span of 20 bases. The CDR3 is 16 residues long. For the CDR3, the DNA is TGTGCCAGCAGTACGCAGGGGGGGTCCCCCCGCTACGAGCAGTACTTC. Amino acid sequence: CASSTQGGSPRYEQYF.

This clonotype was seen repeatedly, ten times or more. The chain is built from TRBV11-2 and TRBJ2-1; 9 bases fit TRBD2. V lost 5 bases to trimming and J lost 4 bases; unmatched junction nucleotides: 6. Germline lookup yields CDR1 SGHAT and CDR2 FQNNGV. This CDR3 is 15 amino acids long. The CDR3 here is CASSPTSGEYNEQFF. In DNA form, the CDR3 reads TGTGCCAGCAGCCCGACTAGCGGAGAATACAATGAGCAGTTCTTC.

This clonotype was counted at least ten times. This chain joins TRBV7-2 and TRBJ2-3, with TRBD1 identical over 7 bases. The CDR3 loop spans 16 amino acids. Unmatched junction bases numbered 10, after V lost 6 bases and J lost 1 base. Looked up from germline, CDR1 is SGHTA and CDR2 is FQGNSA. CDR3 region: CASSYRLQGRTDTQYF. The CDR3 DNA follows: TGTGCCAGCAGTTACCGCCTACAGGGGCGCACAGATACGCAGTATTTT.

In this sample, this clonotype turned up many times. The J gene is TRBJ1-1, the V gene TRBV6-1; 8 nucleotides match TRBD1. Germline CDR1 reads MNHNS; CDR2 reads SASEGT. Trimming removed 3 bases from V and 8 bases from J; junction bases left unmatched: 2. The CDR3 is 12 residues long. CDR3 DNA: TGTGCCAGCAGTGACCGGGACAGGGAAGCTTTCTTT. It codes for CASSDRDREAFF.

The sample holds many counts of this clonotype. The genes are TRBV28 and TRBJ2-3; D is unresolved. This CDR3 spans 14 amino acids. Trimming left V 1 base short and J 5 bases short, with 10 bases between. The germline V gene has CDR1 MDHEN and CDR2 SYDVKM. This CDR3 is CASSLSGLKDTQYF. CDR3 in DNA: TGTGCCAGCAGTTTATCGGGCCTGAAAGATACGCAGTATTTT.

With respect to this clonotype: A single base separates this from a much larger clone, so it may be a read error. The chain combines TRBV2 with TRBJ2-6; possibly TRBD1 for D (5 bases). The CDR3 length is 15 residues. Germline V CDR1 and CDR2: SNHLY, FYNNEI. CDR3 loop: CASSLSMAGAYVLTF. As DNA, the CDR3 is TGTGCCAGCAGCCTTTCCATGGCTGGGGCCTACGTCCTGACTTTC.

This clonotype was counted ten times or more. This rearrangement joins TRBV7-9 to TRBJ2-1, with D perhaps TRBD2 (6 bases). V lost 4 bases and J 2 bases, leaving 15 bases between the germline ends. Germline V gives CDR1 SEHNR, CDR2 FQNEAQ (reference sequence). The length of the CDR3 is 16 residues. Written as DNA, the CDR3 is TGTGCCAGCAGCTCCATGGGGGGTACCCCCTACAATGAGCAGTTCTTC. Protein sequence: CASSSMGGTPYNEQFF.

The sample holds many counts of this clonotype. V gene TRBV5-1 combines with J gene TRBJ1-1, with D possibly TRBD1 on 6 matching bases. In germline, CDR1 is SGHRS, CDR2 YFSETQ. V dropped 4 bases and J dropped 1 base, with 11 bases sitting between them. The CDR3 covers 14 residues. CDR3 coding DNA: TGCGCCAGCAGCCAAACGACAGGGAACACTGAAGCTTTCTTT. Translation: CASSQTTGNTEAFF. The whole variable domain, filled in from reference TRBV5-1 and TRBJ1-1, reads KAGVTQTPRYLIKTRGQQVTLSCSPISGHRSVSWYQQTPGQGLQFLFEYFSETQRNKGNFPGRFSGRQFSNSRSEMNVSTLELGDSALYLCASSQTTGNTEAFFGQGTRLTVV.

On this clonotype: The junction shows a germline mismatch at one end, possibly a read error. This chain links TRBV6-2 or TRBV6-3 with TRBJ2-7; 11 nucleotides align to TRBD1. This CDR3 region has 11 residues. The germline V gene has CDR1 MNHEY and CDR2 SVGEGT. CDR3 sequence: CASSGSGTGGF. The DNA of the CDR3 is TGTGCCAGCAGTGGCTCCGGGACAGGGGGGTTC.

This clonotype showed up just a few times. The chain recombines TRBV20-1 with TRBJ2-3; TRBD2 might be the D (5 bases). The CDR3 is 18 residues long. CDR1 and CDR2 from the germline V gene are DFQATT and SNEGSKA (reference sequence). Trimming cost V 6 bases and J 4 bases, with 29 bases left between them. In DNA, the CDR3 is TGCAGTGCCTCAATGCTTGGCCTAAGACGGGGAAGTGCAGATACGCAGTATTTT. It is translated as CSASMLGLRRGSADTQYF.

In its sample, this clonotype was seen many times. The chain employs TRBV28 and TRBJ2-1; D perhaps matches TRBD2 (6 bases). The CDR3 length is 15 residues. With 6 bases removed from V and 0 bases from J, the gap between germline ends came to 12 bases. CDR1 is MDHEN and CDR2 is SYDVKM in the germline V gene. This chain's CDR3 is CASSPGLSSYNEQFF. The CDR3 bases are TGTGCCAGCAGCCCGGGACTTAGCTCCTACAATGAGCAGTTCTTC. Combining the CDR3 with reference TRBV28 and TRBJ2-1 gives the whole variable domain DVKVTQSSRYLVKRTGEKVFLECVQDMDHENMFWYRQDPGLGLRLIYFSYDVKMKEKGDIPEGYSVSREKKERFSLILESASTNQTSMYLCASSPGLSSYNEQFFGPGTRLTVL.

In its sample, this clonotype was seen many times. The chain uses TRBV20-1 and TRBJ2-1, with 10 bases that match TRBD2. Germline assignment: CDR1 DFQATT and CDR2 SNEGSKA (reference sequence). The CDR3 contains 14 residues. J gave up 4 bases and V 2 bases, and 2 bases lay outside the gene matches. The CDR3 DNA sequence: TGCAGTGCTAGAATAGCGGGGGGTTACAATGAGCAGTTCTTC. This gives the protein CSARIAGGYNEQFF.

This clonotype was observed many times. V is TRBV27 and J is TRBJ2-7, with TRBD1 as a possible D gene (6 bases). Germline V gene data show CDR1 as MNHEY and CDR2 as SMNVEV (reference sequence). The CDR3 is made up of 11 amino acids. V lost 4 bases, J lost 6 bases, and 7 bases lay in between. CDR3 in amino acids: CASSSGAEQYF. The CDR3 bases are TGTGCCAGCAGTTCAGGGGCCGAGCAGTACTTC.

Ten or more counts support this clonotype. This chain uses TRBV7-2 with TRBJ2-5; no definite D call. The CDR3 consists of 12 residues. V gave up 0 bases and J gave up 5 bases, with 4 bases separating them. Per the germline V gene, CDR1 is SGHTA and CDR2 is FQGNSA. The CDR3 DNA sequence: TGTGCCAGCAGCTTAGCTCATGAGACCCAGTACTTC. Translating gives CASSLAHETQYF.

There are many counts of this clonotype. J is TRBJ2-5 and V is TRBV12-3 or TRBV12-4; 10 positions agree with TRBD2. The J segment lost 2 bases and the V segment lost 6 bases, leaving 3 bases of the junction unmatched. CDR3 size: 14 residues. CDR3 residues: CASSPTSGQETQYF. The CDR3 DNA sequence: TGTGCCAGCAGCCCGACTAGCGGGCAAGAGACCCAGTACTTC.

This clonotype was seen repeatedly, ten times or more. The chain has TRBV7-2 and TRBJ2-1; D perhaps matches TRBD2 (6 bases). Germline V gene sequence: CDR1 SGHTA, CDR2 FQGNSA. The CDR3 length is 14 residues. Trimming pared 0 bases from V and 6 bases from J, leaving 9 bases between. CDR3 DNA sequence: TGTGCCAGCAGCTTAGCGAAACTAGCCAATGAGCAGTTCTTC. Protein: CASSLAKLANEQFF.

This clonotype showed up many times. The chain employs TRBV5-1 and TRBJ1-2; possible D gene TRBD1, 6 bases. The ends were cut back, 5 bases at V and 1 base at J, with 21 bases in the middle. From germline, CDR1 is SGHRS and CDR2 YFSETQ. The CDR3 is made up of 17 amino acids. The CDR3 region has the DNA TGCGCCAGCAGTTCCCAAGGGGGACAACCAGTTAACTATGGCTACACCTTC. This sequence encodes CASSSQGGQPVNYGYTF.